The 7 T cell receptor beta chains below come from one sample, sequenced in a study of blood T cell repertoires in COVID-19. Measured with immunoSEQ multiplex PCR; TCRdb has only the in-frame clones, and not every one. This table has 150,000 to 160,000 clones, roughly 83% appearing once. Specimen: peripheral blood. Receptors were obtained from a woman aged 55-75 years with COVID-19, enrolled during active disease.

The V and J genes are TRBV29-1 and TRBJ1-2; tentative D call: TRBD1 (6 bases). Germline V gene data show CDR1 as SQVTM and CDR2 as ANQGSEA. The V end lost 6 bases, the J end lost 3 bases, and 14 bases lay between the germline ends. CDR3 size: 13 residues. The CDR3 protein is CSVGRGGHYGYTF. CDR3 DNA sequence: TGCAGCGTCGGCCGGGGGGGCCACTATGGCTACACCTTC.

This sequence joins TRBV18 and TRBJ1-2, with D uncertain. The CDR3 has 13 residues. V was cut by 3 bases and J by 2 bases, with 7 bases left in between. From germline, CDR1 is KGHSH and CDR2 LQKENI. CDR3 DNA sequence: TGTGCCAGCTCACCGTCGAGCAACTATGGCTACACCTTC. The encoded protein is CASSPSSNYGYTF.

The chain carries TRBV6-2 or TRBV6-3 and TRBJ2-7; possible D gene TRBD1, 5 bases. The CDR3 length is 15 residues. V was pared by 2 bases and J by 0 bases, with 11 bases between. CDR1 is MNHEY, CDR2 SVGEGT, per germline. CDR3 residues: CASSYRQFISYEQYV. The CDR3 nucleotides are TGTGCCAGCAGTTACCGACAGTTCATCTCCTACGAGCAGTACGTC.

The rearrangement joins TRBV6-6 to TRBJ2-2; a weak D match, TRBD2 (7 bases). The germline V gene encodes CDR1 MNHNY and CDR2 SVGAGI (reference sequence). The CDR3 covers 16 residues. Trimming took 6 bases from V and 5 from J, leaving 19 bases between them. The CDR3 DNA reads as TGTGCCAGCAGCTCTCCGGGGGCGGGAGTAACCGGGGAGCTGTTTTTT. It translates to CASSSPGAGVTGELFF.

The chain employs TRBV19 and TRBJ1-5, with TRBD1 as a possible D gene (6 bases). Germline-derived CDR1 and CDR2 are LNHDA and SQIVND (reference sequence). Trimming pared 4 bases from V and 2 bases from J, leaving 12 bases between. The CDR3 loop spans 15 amino acids. Written as DNA, the CDR3 is TGTGCCAGTAGTACATACAGGGCGGGCAATCAGCCCCAGCATTTT. This encodes CASSTYRAGNQPQHF.

The chain combines TRBV19 with TRBJ2-3, with a possible D match to TRBD2 (5 bases). Trimming stripped 6 bases from V and 4 bases from J, with 14 bases between. Germline V gives CDR1 LNHDA, CDR2 SQIVND (reference sequence). The CDR3 totals 14 residues. The CDR3 here is CASRQSPGSDTQYF. The CDR3 coding sequence is TGTGCCAGTAGACAATCACCGGGGTCAGATACGCAGTATTTT.

This clone was recorded once. V gene TRBV6-5 combines with J gene TRBJ2-7, with 9 bases matching TRBD1. The junction had 13 bases not matched to a gene; V was cut back by 11 bases and J by 5 bases. Germline assignment: CDR1 MNHEY and CDR2 SVGAGI. CDR3 length: 14 residues. DNA of the CDR3: TGTGCCGTCGGGAAGACAGGGGGTTCGCACGAGCAGTACTTC. It encodes CAVGKTGGSHEQYF.